This entry features one T cell receptor beta chain sequence. Antigen specificity is unknown. MiXCR, run by TCRdb on the RT-PCR reads, gives a single entry per CDR3 protein. The sample has approximately 200,000 distinct CDR3 sequences, approximately 15% seen once. Germline V gene sequence: CDR1 SQVTM, CDR2 ANQGSEA. There are 13 residues in the CDR3. The V end was cut by 0 bases, the J end by 8 bases, with 11 bases between. The sample originates from a study of response to subunit inactivated influenza vaccine. Study observations and caveats: The authors suggested that few new T cells are recruited per seasonal influenza vaccination.

V and J are TRBV29-1 and TRBJ2-1, with no clear D. This receptor was obtained from a man aged 45-65 years who received an inactivated influenza vaccine. Sequencing was performed on CD8+ T cells sorted from PBMCs, taken roughly 5 days after vaccination. CDR3 bases: TGCAGCGTTGAAGATGCGGTTTCCGATGAGCAGTTCTTC. Translating it yields CSVEDAVSDEQFF.